This T cell receptor (beta chain) was found in a study of blood T cell repertoires in COVID-19. As for the study in general: Donors in the United States, Italy and Spain gave samples during acute or convalescent COVID-19. PBMCs, B-cell-depleted T cells, or T cells were the source of the cDNA or gDNA that made up the material.

In the authors' workflow: Amplification of reference gene primers was used by the study to estimate nucleated cell counts. Clones were read by immunoSEQ multiplex PCR, and TCRdb kept only the in-frame ones, dropping some. That table supplies the V and J calls and clone size; D and trimming were determined from the DNA. This sample carries 190,000 or so clones, about 87% of them seen once, and the ten largest clones take 0.88%. The sample was peripheral blood. The TCR comes from a woman aged 18-30 years who had recovered from COVID-19.

The CDR3 loop is CASSFTGGIADTQYF. CDR3 bases: TGCGCCAGCAGCTTCACGGGGGGGATTGCAGATACGCAGTATTTT. The genes are TRBV5-1 and TRBJ2-3; 8 bases fit TRBD2. Germline V gene sequence: CDR1 SGHRS, CDR2 YFSETQ. The CDR3 is 15 amino acids. Trimming took 2 bases from V and 4 from J; bases not matched to a gene: 6.